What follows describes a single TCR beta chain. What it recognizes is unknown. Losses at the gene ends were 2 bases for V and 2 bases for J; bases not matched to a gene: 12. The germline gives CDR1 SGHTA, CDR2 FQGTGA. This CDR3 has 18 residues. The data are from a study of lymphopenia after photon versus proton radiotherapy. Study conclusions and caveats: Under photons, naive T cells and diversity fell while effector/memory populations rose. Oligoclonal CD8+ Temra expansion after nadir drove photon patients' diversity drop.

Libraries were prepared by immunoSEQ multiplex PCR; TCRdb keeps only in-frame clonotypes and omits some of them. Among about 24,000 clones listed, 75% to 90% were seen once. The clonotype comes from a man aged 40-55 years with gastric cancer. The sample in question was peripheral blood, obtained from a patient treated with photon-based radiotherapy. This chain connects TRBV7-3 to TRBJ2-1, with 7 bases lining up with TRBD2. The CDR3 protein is CASSLDRAGVSPYNEQFF. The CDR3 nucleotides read TGTGCCAGCAGCTTAGATCGGGCGGGGGTATCTCCCTACAATGAGCAGTTCTTC.